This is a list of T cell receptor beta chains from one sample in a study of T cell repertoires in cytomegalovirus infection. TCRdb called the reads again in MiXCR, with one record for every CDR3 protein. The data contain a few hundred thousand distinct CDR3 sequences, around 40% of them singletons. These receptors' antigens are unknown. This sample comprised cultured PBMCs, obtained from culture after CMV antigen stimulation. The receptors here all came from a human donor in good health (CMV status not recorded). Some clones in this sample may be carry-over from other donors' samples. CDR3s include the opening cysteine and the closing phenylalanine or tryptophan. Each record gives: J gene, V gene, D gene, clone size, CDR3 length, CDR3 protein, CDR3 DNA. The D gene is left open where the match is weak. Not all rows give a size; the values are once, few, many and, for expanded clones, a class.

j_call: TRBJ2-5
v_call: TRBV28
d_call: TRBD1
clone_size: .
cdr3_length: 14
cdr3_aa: CASRTPGQKETQYF
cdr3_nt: TGTGCCAGCCGAACACCGGGACAGAAAGAGACCCAGTACTTC

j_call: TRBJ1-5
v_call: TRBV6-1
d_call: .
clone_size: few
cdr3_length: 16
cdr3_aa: CASSALSIYSNQPQHF
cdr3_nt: TGTGCCAGCAGCGCGCTCAGCATCTATAGCAATCAGCCCCAGCATTTT

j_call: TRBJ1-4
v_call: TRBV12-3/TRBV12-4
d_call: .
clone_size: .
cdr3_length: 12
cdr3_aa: CASSFDREKLFF
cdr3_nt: TGTGCCAGCAGTTTCGACAGGGAAAAACTGTTTTTT

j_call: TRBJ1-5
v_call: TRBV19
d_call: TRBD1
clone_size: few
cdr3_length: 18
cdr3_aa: CASQTHGTGVDSNQPQHF
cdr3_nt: TGTGCCAGCCAGACTCACGGGACAGGAGTTGATAGCAATCAGCCCCAGCATTTT

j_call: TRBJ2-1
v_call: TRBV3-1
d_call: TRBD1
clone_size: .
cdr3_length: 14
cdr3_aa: CASSQGTGGDEQFF
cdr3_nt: TGTGCCAGCAGCCAAGGGACAGGGGGAGATGAGCAGTTCTTC

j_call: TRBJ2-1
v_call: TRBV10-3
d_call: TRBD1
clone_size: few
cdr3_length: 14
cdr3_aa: CAISTGGSYNEQFF
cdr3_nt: TGTGCCATCAGTACAGGGGGCAGCTACAATGAGCAGTTCTTC

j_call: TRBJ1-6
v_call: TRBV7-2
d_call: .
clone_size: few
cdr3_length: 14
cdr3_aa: CASSSQTGGSALHF
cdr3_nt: TGTGCCAGCAGCTCACAGACAGGCGGGTCCGCCCTCCACTTT

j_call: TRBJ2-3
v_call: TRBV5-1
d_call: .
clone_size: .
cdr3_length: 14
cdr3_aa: CASSELASPDTQYF
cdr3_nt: TGCGCCAGCAGCGAACTAGCTTCCCCAGATACGCAGTATTTT

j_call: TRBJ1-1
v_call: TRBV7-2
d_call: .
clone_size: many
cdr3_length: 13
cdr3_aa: CASSPRRYTEAFF
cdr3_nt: TGTGCCAGCAGCCCCCGACGGTACACTGAAGCTTTCTTT

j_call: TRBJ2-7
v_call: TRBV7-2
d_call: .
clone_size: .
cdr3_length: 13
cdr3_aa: CASSLGGATAPYF
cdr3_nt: TGTGCCAGCAGCTTAGGGGGGGCTACCGCCCCGTACTTC

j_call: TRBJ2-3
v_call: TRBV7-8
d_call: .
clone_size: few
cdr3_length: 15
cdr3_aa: CASSLVGVSTDTQYF
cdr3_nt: TGTGCCAGCAGCTTAGTCGGAGTCTCCACAGATACGCAGTATTTT

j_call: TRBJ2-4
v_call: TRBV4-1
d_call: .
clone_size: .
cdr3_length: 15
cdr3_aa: CASSQVLGAKNIQYF
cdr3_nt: TGCGCCAGCAGCCAAGTTCTTGGAGCCAAAAACATTCAGTACTTC

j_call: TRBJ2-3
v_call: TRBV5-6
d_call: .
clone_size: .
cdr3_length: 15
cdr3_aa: CASSFIQGGADTQYF
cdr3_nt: TGTGCCAGCAGCTTCATCCAGGGGGGGGCAGATACGCAGTATTTT

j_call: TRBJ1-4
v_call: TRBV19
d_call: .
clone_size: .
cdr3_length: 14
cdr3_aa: CATKRHWGNEKLFF
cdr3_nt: TGTGCCACCAAACGCCACTGGGGTAATGAAAAACTGTTTTTT

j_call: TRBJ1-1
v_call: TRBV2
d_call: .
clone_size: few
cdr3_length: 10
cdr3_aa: CASAGTVAFF
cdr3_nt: TGTGCCAGCGCCGGGACTGTGGCTTTCTTT

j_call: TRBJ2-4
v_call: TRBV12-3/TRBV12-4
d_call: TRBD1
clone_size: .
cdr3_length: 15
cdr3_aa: CASSTGGRAKNIQYF
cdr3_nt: TGTGCCAGCAGCACAGGGGGTAGAGCCAAAAACATTCAGTACTTC

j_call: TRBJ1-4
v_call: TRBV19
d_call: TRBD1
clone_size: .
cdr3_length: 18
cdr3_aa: CASSTRPGQGLTNEKLFF
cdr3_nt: TGTGCCAGTAGTACTCGTCCGGGACAGGGACTCACTAATGAAAAACTGTTTTTT

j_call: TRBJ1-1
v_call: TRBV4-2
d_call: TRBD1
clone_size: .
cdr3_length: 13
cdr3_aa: CASSRLGTDEAFF
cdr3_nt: TGTGCCAGCAGCCGACTCGGGACAGATGAAGCTTTCTTT

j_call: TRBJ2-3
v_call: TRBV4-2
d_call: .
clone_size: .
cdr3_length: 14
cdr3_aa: CASSQRLPTDTQYF
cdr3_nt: TGTGCCAGCAGCCAAAGACTGCCCACAGATACGCAGTATTTT

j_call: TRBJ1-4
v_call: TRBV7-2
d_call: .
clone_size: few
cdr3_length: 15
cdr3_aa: CASSPSIHFNEKLFF
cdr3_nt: TGTGCCAGCAGCCCCTCCATCCACTTTAATGAAAAACTGTTTTTT

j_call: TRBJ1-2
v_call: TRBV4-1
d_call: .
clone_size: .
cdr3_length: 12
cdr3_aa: CASSQLYGGYTF
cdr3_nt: TGCGCCAGCAGCCAGCTTTACGGTGGCTACACCTTC

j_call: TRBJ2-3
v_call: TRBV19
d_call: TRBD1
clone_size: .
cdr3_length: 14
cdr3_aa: CASKGDRGTDTQYF
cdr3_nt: TGTGCCAGTAAGGGGGACAGGGGCACAGATACGCAGTATTTT

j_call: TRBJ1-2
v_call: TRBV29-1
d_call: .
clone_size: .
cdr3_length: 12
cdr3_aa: CSVGGQNYGYTF
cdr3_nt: TGCAGCGTTGGAGGGCAGAACTATGGCTACACCTTC

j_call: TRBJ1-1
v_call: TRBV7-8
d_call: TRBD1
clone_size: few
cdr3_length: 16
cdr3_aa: CASNNVGGQGNTEAFF
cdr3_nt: TGTGCCAGCAACAATGTGGGGGGACAGGGGAACACTGAAGCTTTCTTT

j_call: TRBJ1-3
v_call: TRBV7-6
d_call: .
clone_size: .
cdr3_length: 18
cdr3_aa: CASRFWGDEMRSGNTIYF
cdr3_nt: TGTGCCAGCAGATTTTGGGGGGACGAGATGAGGTCTGGAAACACCATATATTTT

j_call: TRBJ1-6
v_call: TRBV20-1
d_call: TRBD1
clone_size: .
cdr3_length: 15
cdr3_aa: CSAREQGGYNSPLHF
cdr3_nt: TGCAGTGCTAGAGAACAGGGGGGATATAATTCACCCCTCCACTTT

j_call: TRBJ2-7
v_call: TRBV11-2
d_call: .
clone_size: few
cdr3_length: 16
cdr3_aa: CASSLVRGKGRGEQYF
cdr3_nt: TGTGCCAGCAGCTTAGTTAGGGGAAAAGGACGCGGCGAGCAGTACTTC

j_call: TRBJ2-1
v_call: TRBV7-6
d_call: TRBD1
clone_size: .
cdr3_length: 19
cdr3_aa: CASSSDLTRQGAVRNEQFF
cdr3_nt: TGTGCCAGCAGCTCCGACCTTACACGACAGGGGGCGGTTCGAAATGAGCAGTTCTTC

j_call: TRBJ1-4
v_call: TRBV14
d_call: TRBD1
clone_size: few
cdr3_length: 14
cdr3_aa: CASSRTGRVEKLFF
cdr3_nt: TGTGCCAGCAGCCGGACAGGGCGAGTTGAAAAACTGTTTTTT

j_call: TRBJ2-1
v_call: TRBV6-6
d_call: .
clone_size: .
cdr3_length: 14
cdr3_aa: CASSPRESYNEQFF
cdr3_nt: TGTGCCAGCAGCCCTAGGGAGTCCTACAATGAGCAGTTCTTC

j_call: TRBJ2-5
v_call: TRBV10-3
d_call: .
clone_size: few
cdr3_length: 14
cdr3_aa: CAISESRDLETQYF
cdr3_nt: TGTGCCATCAGTGAGTCCCGGGACTTAGAGACCCAGTACTTC

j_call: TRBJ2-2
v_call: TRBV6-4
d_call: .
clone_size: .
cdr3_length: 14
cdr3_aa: CASSGGGGTGELFF
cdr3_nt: TGTGCCAGCAGCGGAGGGGGCGGCACCGGGGAGCTGTTTTTT

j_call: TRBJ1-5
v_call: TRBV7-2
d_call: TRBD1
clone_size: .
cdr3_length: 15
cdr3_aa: CASSTAGTGDQPQHF
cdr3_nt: TGTGCCAGCAGCACCGCCGGGACAGGTGATCAGCCCCAGCATTTT

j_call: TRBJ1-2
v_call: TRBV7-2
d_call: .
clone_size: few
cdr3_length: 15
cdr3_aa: CASSLVTAGIDGYTF
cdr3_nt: TGTGCCAGCAGCTTAGTTACGGCAGGGATTGATGGCTACACCTTC

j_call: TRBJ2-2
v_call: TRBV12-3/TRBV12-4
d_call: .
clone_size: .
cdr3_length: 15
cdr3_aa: CASSLALWGTGELFF
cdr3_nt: TGTGCCAGCAGTTTAGCGCTGTGGGGCACCGGGGAGCTGTTTTTT

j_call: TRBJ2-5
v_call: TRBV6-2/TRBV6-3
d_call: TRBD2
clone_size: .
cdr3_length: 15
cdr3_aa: CASSKSRDYQETQYF
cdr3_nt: TGTGCCAGCAGTAAAAGCCGGGACTATCAAGAGACCCAGTACTTC

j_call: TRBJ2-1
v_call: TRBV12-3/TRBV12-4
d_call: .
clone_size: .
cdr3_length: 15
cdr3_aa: CASSLLVQEVDEQFF
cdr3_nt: TGTGCCAGCAGCCTACTGGTCCAAGAGGTGGATGAGCAGTTCTTC

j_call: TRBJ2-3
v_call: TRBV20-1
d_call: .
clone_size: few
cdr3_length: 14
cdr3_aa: CSALRASGVTTQYF
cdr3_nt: TGCAGTGCTCTCCGGGCCAGCGGAGTTACGACGCAGTATTTT

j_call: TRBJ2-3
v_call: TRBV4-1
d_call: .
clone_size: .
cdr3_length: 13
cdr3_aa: CASSQFYVDTQYF
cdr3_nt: TGCGCCAGCAGCCAGTTTTATGTGGACACGCAGTATTTT

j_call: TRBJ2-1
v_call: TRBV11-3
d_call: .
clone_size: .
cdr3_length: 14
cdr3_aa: CASSLGGDDNEQFF
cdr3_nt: TGTGCCAGCAGCTTAGGGGGTGACGACAATGAGCAGTTCTTC

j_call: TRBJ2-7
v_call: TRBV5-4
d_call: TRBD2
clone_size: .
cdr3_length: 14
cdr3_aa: CASSLGLEGYEQYF
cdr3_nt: TGTGCCAGCTCCTTGGGACTAGAGGGTTACGAGCAGTACTTC

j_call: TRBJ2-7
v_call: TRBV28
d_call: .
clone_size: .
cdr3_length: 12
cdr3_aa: CASNALSYEQYF
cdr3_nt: TGTGCCAGCAACGCTTTATCCTACGAGCAGTACTTC

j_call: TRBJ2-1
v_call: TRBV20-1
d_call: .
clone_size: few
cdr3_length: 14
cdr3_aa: CSASGTNTGDEQFF
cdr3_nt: TGCAGTGCTAGCGGGACCAACACTGGGGATGAGCAGTTCTTC

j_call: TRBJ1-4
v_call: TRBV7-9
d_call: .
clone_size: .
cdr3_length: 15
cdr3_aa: CASSGFRLGNEKLFF
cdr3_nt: TGTGCCAGCAGCGGATTCAGGCTGGGGAATGAAAAACTGTTTTTT

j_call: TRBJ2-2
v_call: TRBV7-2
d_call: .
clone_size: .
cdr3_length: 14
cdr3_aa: CASSLGFGVGELFF
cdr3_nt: TGTGCCAGCAGCTTAGGGTTTGGGGTCGGGGAGCTGTTTTTT

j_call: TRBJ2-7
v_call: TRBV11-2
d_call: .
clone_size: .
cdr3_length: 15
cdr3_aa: CASSVTSLGYYEQYF
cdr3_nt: TGTGCCAGCAGCGTGACTTCGCTCGGGTACTACGAGCAGTACTTC

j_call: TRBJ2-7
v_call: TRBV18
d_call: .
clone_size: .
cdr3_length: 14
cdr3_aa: CASSPPTGIHEQYF
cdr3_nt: TGTGCCAGCTCACCTCCTACAGGGATTCACGAGCAGTACTTC

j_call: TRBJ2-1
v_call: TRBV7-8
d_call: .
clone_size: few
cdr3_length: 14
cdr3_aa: CASSLASKYNEQFF
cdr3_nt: TGTGCCAGCAGCTTAGCTTCCAAGTACAATGAGCAGTTCTTC

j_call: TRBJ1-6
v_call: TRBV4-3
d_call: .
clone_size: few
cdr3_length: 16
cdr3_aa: CASSQDPSSYNSPLHF
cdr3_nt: TGCGCCAGCAGCCAAGACCCCAGCTCCTATAATTCACCCCTCCACTTT

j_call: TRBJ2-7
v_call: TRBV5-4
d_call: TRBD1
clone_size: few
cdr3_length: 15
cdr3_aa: CASSRPQGPTYEQYF
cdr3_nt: TGTGCCAGCAGCCGTCCACAGGGGCCGACCTACGAGCAGTACTTC